This T cell receptor beta chain was found in a study of T cells in Graves' hyperthyroidism and ophthalmopathy. V lost 8 bases, J lost 6 bases, and 17 bases lay in between. CDR3 length equals 13 residues. TCR beta CDR3 regions were amplified from RNA transcripts. Primed by the HTBI set, a first-round RT-PCR was run on the TCR CDR3. MiXCR, applied by TCRdb to the multiplex PCR reads, yields one record per CDR3 protein. The sample has a few hundred thousand distinct CDR3 sequences; around 46% are singletons. The chain carries TRBV12-3 or TRBV12-4 and TRBJ2-7; weak D call: TRBD2 (6 bases). The specimen was peripheral blood or thyroid tissue (not recorded which). The sequence was collected from a woman between 18 and 29 years old with Graves' hyperthyroidism. The DNA for the CDR3 is TGTGCCAGCGGGAGGAGAGGGACCGTCGAGCAGTACTTC. Encoded protein: CASGRRGTVEQYF.